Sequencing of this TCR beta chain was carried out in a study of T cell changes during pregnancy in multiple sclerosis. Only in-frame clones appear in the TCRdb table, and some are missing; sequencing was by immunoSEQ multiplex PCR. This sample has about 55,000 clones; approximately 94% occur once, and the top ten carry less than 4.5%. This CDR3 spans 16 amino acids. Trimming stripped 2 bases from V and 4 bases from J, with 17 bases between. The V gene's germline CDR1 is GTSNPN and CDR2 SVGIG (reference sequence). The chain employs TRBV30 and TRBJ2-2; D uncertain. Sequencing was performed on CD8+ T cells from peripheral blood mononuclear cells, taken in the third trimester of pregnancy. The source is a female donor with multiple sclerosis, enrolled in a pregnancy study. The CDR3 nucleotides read TGTGCCTGGAGTCCCCGGTGGGCAGAGTTCACCGGGGAGCTGTTTTTT. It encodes CAWSPRWAEFTGELFF.